This T cell receptor beta chain was identified in a study of blood T cell repertoires in COVID-19 (dated by TCRdb to about 2020). Context from the whole study: Collaborator samples came from the United States, Italy and Spain and covered acute and convalescent phases of COVID-19. The prospective study material was composed of cDNA or gDNA derived from T cells, B-cell-depleted T cells, or PBMCs. The dataset comprised deeply sampled blood TCRbeta repertoires from subjects exposed to, actively infected with, or recovered from COVID-19. The repertoires were released in a freely available public database meant as a resource for research on the immune response to SARS-CoV-2. The sample metadata nearly always contained a de-identified subject ID, COVID-19 status, age in years and sex. Where HLA class I and class II types were available, the types were taken from metadata supplied by the sample provider, not from assay-based typing. Samples came from the ongoing ImmuneRACE study (first 160 participants) plus 1,254 subjects from 6 global collaborators. The investigation overall reported the following: The quantity of clinical and demographic metadata differed by source and by participant and was supplied without curation.

This clone was seen only once. There is no known antigen for this receptor. No base qualities exist here, and no much larger clone lies one base off it. The immunoSEQ Assay, a bias-controlled multiplex PCR, was used to amplify TCRbeta CDR3 regions from genomic DNA. The paper's processing steps were these. Within the assay, amplification of reference gene primers was used to estimate how many nucleated cells each sample contained. To quantify the absolute abundance of each unique TCRbeta CDR3 rearrangement, sequence reads were collapsed and filtered. Productive Simpson clonality was computed per sample as the square root of Simpson's diversity index over productive rearrangements. TCRdb re-hosts the immuneACCESS table, in-frame sequences only. Its copies lack some clones; in the studies checked, an unresolved V gene accounts for under half of them, and the cause for the rest is not known. From that table come the V and J calls and clone size; the DNA was used to work out D and trimming. This sample comprises roughly 280,000 clones, approximately 90% of them detected only once. The top ten constitute 3% of the sample.

Enrolling through a virtual design, the prospective study's participants ranged in age from roughly 18 to 89 years and lived across some 22 United States geographic areas. In the prospective study, cohorts were assigned on the basis of participant-reported clinical history obtained from a screening survey and a study questionnaire. Recovered participants in ImmuneRACE Cohort 3 were defined by two consecutive negative NP/OP PCR tests, clearance by a healthcare professional, or resolution of symptoms. In the prospective study, whole blood, serum and a nasopharyngeal or oropharyngeal swab were collected from each participant by mobile phlebotomists. Over a roughly two-month period, participants in the prospective study had the option of providing additional blood draws and questionnaires. Before DNA extraction, blood samples from the prospective study were shipped at room temperature or frozen. Sample: PBMCs or T cells enriched from blood (not recorded which). The receptor was isolated from a woman aged 45 to 65 who had recovered from COVID-19.

In nucleotide form, the sequence is TGTGCCAGCAGGCGACAGGGTAGTAATGAGACCCAGTACTTC. Translated, this gives CASRRQGSNETQYF. Recombination connected TRBV28 to TRBJ2-5, and TRBD1 aligns with 7 junction nucleotides. CDR1 and CDR2 are drawn from the germline V gene: MDHEN, SYDVKM. Clipping removes 6 bases from V and 5 bases from J, with 9 as the unmatched junction base count. The CDR3 contains 14 residues, cysteine and phenylalanine counted. Solely the CDR3 DNA is kept, with 42 bases framed from the first base.